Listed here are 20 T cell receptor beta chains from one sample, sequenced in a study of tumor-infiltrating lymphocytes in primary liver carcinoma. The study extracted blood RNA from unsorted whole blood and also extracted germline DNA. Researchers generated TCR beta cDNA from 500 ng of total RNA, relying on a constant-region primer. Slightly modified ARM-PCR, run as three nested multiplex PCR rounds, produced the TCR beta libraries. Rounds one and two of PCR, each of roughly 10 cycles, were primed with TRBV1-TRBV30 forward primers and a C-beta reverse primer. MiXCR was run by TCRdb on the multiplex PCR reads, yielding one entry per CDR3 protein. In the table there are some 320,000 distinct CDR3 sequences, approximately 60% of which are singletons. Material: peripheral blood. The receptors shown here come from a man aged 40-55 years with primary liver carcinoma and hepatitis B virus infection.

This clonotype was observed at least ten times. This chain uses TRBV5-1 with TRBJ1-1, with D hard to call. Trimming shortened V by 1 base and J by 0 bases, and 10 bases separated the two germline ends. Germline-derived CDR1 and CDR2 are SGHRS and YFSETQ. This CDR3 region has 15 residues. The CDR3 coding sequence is TGCGCCAGCAGCTTGTCAGCGGGATTGAACACTGAAGCTTTCTTT. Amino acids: CASSLSAGLNTEAFF.

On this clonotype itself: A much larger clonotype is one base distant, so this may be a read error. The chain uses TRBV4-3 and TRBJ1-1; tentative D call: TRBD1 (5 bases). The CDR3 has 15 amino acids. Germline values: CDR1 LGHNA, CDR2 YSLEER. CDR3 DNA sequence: TGCGCCAGCAGCCCGGGACCCCGAGAGAACACTGAAGTTTTCTTT. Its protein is CASSPGPRENTEVFF.

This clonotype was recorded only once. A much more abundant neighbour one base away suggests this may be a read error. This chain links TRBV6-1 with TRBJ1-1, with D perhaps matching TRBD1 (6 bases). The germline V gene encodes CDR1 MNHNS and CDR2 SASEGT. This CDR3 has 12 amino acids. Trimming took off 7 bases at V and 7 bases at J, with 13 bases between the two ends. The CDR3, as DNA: TGTGCCAGCACGGGGGCACCCATTGAAGCTTTCTTT. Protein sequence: CASTGAPIEAFF.

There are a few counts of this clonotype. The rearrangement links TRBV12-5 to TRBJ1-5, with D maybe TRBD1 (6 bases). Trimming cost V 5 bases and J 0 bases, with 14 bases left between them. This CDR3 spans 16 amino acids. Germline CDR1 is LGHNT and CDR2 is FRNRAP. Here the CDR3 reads CASGPGQLGSNQPQHF. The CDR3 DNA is TGTGCTAGTGGTCCTGGACAGTTGGGTAGCAATCAGCCCCAGCATTTT.

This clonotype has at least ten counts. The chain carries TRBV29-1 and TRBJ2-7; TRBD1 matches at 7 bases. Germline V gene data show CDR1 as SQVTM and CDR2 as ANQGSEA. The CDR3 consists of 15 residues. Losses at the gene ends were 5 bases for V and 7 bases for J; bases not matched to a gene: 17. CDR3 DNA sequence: TGCAGCGTTACGATCGCCCCGACAGGGAAGAAGGAGCAGTACTTC. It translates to CSVTIAPTGKKEQYF.

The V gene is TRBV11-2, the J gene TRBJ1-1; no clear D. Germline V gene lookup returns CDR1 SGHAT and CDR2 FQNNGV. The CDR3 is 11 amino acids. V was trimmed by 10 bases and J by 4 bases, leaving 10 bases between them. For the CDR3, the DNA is TGTGCCAACAACCCAGGCACTGAAGCTTTCTTT. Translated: CANNPGTEAFF. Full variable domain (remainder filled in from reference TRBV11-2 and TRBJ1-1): EAGVAQSPRYKIIEKRQSVAFWCNPISGHATLYWYQQILGQGPKLLIQFQNNGVVDDSQLPKDRFSAERLKGVDSTLKIQPAKLEDSAVYLCANNPGTEAFFGQGTRLTVV.

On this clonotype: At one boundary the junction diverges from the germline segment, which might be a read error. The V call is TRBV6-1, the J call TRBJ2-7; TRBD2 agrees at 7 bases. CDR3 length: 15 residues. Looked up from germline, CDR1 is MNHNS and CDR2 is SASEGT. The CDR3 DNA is TGTGCCAGCAGTGAAGCGTGGGGGGGGGACGACGAGCATTACTTC. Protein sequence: CASSEAWGGDDEHYF.

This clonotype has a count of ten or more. The DNA of the CDR3 is TGTGCCAGCAACATAGGCGACACTAATCAGCCCCAGCATTTT. This gives the protein CASNIGDTNQPQHF. This chain connects TRBV6-1 to TRBJ1-5; D gene unclear. Trimming took off 7 bases at V and 4 bases at J, with 14 bases between the two ends. Germline V CDR1 and CDR2: MNHNS, SASEGT. The CDR3 loop spans 14 amino acids.

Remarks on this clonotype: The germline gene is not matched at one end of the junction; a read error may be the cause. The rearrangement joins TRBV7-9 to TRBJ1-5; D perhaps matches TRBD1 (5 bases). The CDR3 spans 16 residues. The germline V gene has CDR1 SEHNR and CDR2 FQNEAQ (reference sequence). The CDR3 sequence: CASSLDLGPSNQPLHF. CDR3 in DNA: TGTGCCAGCAGCTTAGATTTGGGACCCAGCAATCAGCCCCTGCATTTT.

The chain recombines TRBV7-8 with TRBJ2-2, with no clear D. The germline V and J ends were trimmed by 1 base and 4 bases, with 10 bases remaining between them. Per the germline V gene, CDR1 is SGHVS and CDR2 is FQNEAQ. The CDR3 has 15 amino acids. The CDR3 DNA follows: TGTGCCAGCAGCTTAGTGGGCGGATTCACCGGGGAGCTGTTTTTT. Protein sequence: CASSLVGGFTGELFF.

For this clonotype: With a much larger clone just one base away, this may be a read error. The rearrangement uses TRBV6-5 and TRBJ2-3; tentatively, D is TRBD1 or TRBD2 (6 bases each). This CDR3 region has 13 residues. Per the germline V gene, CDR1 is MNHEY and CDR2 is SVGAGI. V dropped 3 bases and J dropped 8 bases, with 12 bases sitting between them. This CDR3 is CASSYRGGGTQYF. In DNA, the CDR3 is TGTGCCAGCAGTTATCGAGGGGGAGGTACGCAGTATTTT.

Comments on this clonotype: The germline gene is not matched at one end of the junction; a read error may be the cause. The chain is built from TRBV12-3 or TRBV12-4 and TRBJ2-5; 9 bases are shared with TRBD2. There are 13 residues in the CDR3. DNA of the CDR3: TGTGCCACCAGTTTAGCGGGGGCAGAGACCCAGTACTTC. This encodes CATSLAGAETQYF.

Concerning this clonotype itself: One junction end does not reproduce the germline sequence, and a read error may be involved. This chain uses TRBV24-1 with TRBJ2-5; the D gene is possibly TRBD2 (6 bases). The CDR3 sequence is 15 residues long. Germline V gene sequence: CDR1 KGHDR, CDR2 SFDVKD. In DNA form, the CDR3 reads TGTGCCACCCGTGATTTCGGGACTGGAAAAGAGACCCAGTACTTC. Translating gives CATRDFGTGKETQYF.

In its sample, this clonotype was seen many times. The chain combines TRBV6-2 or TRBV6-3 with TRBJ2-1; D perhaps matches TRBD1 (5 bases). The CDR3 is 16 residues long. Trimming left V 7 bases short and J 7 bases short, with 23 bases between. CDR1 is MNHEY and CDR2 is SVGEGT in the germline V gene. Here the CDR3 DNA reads TGTGCCAGCAAAAAAGGGGTCCTCCAGGGTCGGAATGAGCAGTTCTTC. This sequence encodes CASKKGVLQGRNEQFF.

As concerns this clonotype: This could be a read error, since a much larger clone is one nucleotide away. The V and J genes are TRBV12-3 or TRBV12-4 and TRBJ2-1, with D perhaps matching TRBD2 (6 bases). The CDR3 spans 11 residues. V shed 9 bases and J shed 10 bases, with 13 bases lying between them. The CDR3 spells CARSGGDEQFF. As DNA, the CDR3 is TGTGCCAGAAGTGGAGGGGACGAGCAGTTCTTC.

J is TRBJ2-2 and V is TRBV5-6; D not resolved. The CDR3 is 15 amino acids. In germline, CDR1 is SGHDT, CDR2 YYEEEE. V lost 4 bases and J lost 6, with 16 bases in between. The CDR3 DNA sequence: TGTGCCAGCAGCGGGATGTCAAGGGCCCCCGGGGAGCTGTTTTTT. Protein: CASSGMSRAPGELFF.

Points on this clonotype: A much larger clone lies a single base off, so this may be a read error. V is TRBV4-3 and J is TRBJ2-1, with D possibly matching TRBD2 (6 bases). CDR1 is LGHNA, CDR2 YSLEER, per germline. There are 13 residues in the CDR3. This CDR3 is CVSSQGRRDEQFF. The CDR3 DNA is TGCGTCAGCAGCCAAGGTCGGAGGGATGAGCAGTTCTTC.

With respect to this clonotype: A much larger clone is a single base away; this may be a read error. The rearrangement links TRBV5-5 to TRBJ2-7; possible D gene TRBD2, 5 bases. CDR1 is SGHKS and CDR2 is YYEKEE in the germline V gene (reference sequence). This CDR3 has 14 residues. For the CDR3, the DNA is TGTGCCAGCAACTTGAGGGATGTCGACTACGAGCAGTACTTC. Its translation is CASNLRDVDYEQYF. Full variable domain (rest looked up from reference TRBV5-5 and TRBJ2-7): DAGVTQSPTHLIKTRGQQVTLRCSPISGHKSVSWYQQVLGQGPQFIFQYYEKEERGRGNFPDRFSARQFPNYSSELNVNALLLGDSALYLCASNLRDVDYEQYFGPGTRLTVT.

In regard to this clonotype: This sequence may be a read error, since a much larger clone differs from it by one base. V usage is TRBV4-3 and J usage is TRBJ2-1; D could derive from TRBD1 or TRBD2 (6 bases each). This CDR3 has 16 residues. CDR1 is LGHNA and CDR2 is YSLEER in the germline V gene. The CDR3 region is CASRQDRGAQYNEQFF. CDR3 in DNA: TGCGCCAGCAGACAAGATAGGGGGGCCCAATACAATGAGCAGTTCTTC.

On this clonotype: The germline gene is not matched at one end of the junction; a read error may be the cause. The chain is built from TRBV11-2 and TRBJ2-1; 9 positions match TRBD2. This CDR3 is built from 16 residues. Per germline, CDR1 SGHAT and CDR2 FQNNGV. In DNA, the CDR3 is TGTGCCAGCAGCTACCCCGGGACTAGCAGTAACAAAGAGCAGTTCTTC. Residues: CASSYPGTSSNKEQFF.